This T cell receptor beta chain was identified during a study of OX40 agonist ivuxolimab in advanced cancers. Generated by immunoSEQ multiplex PCR, the TCRdb table keeps only in-frame clones and is missing some. Found here are approximately 82,000 clones, around four fifths of them singletons; the top ten hold 0.75% to 0.85%. The V gene's germline CDR1 is LNHDA and CDR2 SQIVND (reference sequence). Trimming left V 3 bases short and J 5 bases short, with 22 bases between. The CDR3 is 17 residues long. The gene calls are TRBV19 and TRBJ1-2; TRBD1 is a possible D gene (5 bases). The receptor was isolated from an adult with an advanced solid tumor such as melanoma, head and neck, liver or kidney cancer. The material was CD4+ or CD8+ T cells sorted from blood, obtained in a trial of the OX40 agonist ivuxolimab. CDR3 in DNA: TGTGCCAGTAGTATGGGTGGAAGGGCCCAGGAGGGGTATGGCTACACCTTC. Translation gives CASSMGGRAQEGYGYTF.